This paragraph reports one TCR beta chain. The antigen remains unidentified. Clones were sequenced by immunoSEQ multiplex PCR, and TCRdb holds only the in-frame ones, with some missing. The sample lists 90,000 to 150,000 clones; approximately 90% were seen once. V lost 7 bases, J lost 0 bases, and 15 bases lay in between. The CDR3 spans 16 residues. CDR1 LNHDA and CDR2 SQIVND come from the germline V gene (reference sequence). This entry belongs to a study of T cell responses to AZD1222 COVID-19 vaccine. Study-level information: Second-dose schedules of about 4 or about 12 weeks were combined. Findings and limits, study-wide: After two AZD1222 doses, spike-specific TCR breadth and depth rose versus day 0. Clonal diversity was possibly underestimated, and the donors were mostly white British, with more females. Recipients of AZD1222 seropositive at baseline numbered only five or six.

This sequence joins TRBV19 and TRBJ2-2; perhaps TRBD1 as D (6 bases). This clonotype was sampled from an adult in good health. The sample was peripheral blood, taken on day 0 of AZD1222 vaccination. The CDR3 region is CASTPDGGSNTGELFF. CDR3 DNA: TGTGCCAGTACCCCCGATGGGGGCTCGAACACCGGGGAGCTGTTTTTT.